This T cell receptor (beta chain) was sequenced for a study of cytomegalovirus exposure and HLA in healthy donors. CDR3 size: 15 residues. V was pared by 6 bases and J by 2 bases, with 5 bases of the junction left unmatched. CDR1 is MNHNY, CDR2 SVGAGI, per germline (reference sequence). Repertoires were generated with immunoSEQ multiplex PCR, while TCRdb's copy carries only in-frame clones and drops some. The sample contains some 88,000 clones, approximately 96% of which appear only once. This receptor was identified in a man in his late teens or twenties in good health and CMV-seronegative. Sequencing was performed on PBMCs. The rearrangement joins TRBV6-6 to TRBJ2-5; 11 bases are shared with TRBD1. The CDR3 here is CASSIRDRGQETQYF. As DNA, the CDR3 is TGTGCCAGCAGCATACGGGACAGGGGGCAAGAGACCCAGTACTTC.